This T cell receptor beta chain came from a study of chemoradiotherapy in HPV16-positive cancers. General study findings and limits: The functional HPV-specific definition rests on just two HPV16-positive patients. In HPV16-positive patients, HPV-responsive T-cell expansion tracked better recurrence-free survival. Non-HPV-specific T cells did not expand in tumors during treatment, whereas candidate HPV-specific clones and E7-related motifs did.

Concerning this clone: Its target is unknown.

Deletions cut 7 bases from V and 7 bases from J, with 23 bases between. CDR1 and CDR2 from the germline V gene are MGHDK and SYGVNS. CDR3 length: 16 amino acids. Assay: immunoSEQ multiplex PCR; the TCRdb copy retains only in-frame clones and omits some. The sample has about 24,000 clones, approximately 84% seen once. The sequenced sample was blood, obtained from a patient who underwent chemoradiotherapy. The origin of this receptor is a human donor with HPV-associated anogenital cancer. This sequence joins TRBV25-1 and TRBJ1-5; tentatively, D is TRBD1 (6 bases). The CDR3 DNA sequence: TGTGCCAGCACCCGGGGGGGGGCTTGTGTGGGGCAGCCCCAGCATTTT. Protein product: CASTRGGACVGQPQHF.